This T cell receptor beta chain was recovered during a study of cytomegalovirus exposure and HLA in healthy donors. Across the study: It was reported in a later analysis that the approximately 120 validation repertoires used the same platform as the approximately 620 first-cohort repertoires.

The data were produced by immunoSEQ multiplex PCR, yet TCRdb's version contains in-frame clones alone and is incomplete. The table has 300,000 to 450,000 clones, roughly 85% seen once. Broader study findings: While the bulk of TCR sequences proved rare, some public TCRs turned up in many donors. The investigators catalogued under 200 TCR beta chains as cytomegalovirus-associated.

This clone has just one count. The antigen is undetermined. Source material: PBMCs. This sequence originates from a woman younger than 30 in good health and CMV-seronegative.

The CDR3 DNA follows: TGTGCCAGCGGGGAGGGTGACAACACTGAAGCTTTCTTT. Residues: CASGEGDNTEAFF. V is TRBV28 and J is TRBJ1-1, with D uncertain. The V and J ends lost 8 bases and 2 bases respectively, with 12 bases between them. Germline-derived CDR1 and CDR2 are MDHEN and SYDVKM. The CDR3 totals 13 residues.